This TCR beta chain is drawn from a study of T-cell memory formation after mild COVID-19. Study as a whole: TCR clusters showed largely donor specificity.

Amplification by 5'RACE using constant-segment primers produced TCR alpha and TCR beta cDNA libraries that carried sample barcodes and UMIs. Via MiXCR, TCRdb re-called the 5' RACE reads, giving one row per CDR3 protein. The table shows tens of thousands of distinct CDR3 sequences, with 5.5% to 8.5% occurring only once. With V trimmed by 1 base and J by 3 bases, 3 bases remained unmatched. This CDR3 contains 15 residues. Germline loops: CDR1 SEHNR, CDR2 FQNEAQ (reference sequence). Study-wide findings and caveats: There was no confirmation that second-wave clones peaking on day 37 were SARS-CoV-2 specific. The CD4+ clones that contracted clustered mainly within CM and EM, and the CD8+ clones concentrated in EMRA.

This clonotype was counted between two and nine times. Its antigen is unknown. The sequencing sample was made of PBMCs or a T cell subset sorted from them (not recorded which). This sequence joins TRBV7-9 and TRBJ1-5; TRBD1 matches 7 bases. This sequence originates from an adult who had mild COVID-19 (a few samples of this study predate the infection). Cell type and time point are not known. The CDR3 coding sequence is TGTGCCAGCAGCTTAGGGGACAGCAACAATCAGCCCCAGCATTTT. Amino acids: CASSLGDSNNQPQHF.